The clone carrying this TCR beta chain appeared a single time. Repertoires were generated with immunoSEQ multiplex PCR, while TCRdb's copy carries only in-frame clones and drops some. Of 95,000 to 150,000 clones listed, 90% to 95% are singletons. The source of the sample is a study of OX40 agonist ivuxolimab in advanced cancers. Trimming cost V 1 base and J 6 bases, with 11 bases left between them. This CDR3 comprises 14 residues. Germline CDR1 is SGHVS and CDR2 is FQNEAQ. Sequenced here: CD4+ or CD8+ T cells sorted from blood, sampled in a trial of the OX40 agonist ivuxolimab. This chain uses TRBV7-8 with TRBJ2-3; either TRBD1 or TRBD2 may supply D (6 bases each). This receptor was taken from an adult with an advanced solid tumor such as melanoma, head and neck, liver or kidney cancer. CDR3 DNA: TGTGCCAGCAGCTTAGTAACGGGGGCGGATACGCAGTATTTT. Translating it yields CASSLVTGADTQYF.